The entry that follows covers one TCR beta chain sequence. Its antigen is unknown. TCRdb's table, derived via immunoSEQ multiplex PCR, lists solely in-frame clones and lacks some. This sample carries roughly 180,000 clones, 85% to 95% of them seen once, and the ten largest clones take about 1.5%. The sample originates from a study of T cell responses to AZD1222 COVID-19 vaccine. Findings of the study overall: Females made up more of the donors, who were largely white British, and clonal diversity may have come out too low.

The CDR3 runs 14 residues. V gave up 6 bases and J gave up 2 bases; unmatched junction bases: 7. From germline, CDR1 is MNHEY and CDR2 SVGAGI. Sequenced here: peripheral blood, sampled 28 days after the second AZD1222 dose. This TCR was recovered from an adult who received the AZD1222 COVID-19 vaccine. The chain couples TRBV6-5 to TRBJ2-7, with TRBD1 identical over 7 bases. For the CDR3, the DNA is TGTGCCAGCAGGCCCCGGGACAGAGCCTACGAGCAGTACTTC. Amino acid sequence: CASRPRDRAYEQYF.